The 8 T cell receptor beta chains below were found in one sample sequenced in a study of blood T cell repertoires in COVID-19. Profiling relied on immunoSEQ multiplex PCR, and the TCRdb table lists in-frame clones only, not all of them. The sample consists of approximately 41,000 clones, around 80% of them appearing once. The source material was peripheral blood. All receptors come from a man aged 40-55 years with active or convalescent COVID-19.

This chain joins TRBV5-1 and TRBJ2-3; D is possibly TRBD2 (6 bases). Per germline, CDR1 SGHRS and CDR2 YFSETQ. The CDR3 covers 14 residues. The V end was cut by 0 bases, the J end by 4 bases, with 9 bases between. CDR3 DNA: TGCGCCAGCAGCTTGGGACTAGAAGCAGATACGCAGTATTTT. Its protein is CASSLGLEADTQYF.

The table lists this clone with a count of one. The chain links TRBV19 to TRBJ1-5; 8 bases align to TRBD1. This CDR3 comprises 15 residues. V lost 8 bases, J lost 7 bases, and 13 bases stayed unmatched. Germline V gene sequence: CDR1 LNHDA, CDR2 SQIVND (reference sequence). CDR3 nucleotide sequence: TGTGCCAGTGGGGGTAACGCGCAGGGGGCACAGCCCCAGCATTTT. Translation gives CASGGNAQGAQPQHF.

This clone was observed a handful of times. V is TRBV29-1 and J is TRBJ2-7; D is unclear. Trimming removed 5 bases from V and 2 bases from J, with 13 bases in between. CDR1 SQVTM and CDR2 ANQGSEA come from the germline V gene. The CDR3 consists of 13 residues. The CDR3 spells CSVITGSPYEQYF. CDR3 sequence (DNA): TGCAGCGTTATTACCGGTTCCCCCTACGAGCAGTACTTC.

The chain recombines TRBV6-1 with TRBJ1-2; D is unclear. V was pared by 2 bases and J by 3 bases, with 7 bases between. CDR1 MNHNS and CDR2 SASEGT come from the germline V gene. This CDR3 contains 13 residues. CDR3 region: CASSESVDYGYTF. The CDR3 nucleotides are TGTGCCAGCAGTGAATCGGTGGACTATGGCTACACCTTC.

In this sample, this clone turned up a few times. The J gene is TRBJ1-5, the V gene TRBV2; no clear D. The CDR3 consists of 16 residues. Trimming left V 3 bases short and J 4 bases short, with 16 bases between. Germline CDR1 reads SNHLY; CDR2 reads FYNNEI. In nucleotides, the CDR3 is TGTGCCAGCAGTGAGTCCGGTACGCTAACTAATCAGCCCCAGCATTTT. Encoded protein: CASSESGTLTNQPQHF. Supplemented by reference TRBV2 and TRBJ1-5, the full variable domain reads EPEVTQTPSHQVTQMGQEVILRCVPISNHLYFYWYRQILGQKVEFLVSFYNNEISEKSEIFDDQFSVERPDGSNFTLKIRSTKLEDSAMYFCASSESGTLTNQPQHFGDGTRLSIL.

J is TRBJ2-4 and V is TRBV11-2; tentatively, D is TRBD1 (5 bases). V lost 5 bases, J lost 8 bases, and 16 bases lay in between. Germline V gene lookup returns CDR1 SGHAT and CDR2 FQNNGV. The CDR3 spans 14 residues. CDR3 protein: CASSLGREGDIQYF. The DNA of the CDR3 is TGTGCCAGCAGCCTAGGTAGGGAAGGGGACATTCAGTACTTC.

This clone occurred once. The chain recombines TRBV18 with TRBJ2-7; the match to TRBD2 covers 7 bases. The V segment lost 6 bases and the J segment 1 base; nucleotides outside the gene matches: 9. The CDR3 loop spans 15 amino acids. Looked up from germline, CDR1 is KGHSH and CDR2 is LQKENI. The CDR3 coding sequence is TGTGCCAGCTCCCCTGGGGGGGGATCATCCTACGAGCAGTACTTC. It yields the protein CASSPGGGSSYEQYF.

The rearrangement uses TRBV6-5 and TRBJ1-2; tentatively, D is TRBD1 (6 bases). With 7 bases removed from V and 7 bases from J, the gap between germline ends came to 16 bases. In germline, CDR1 is MNHEY, CDR2 SVGAGI. This CDR3 contains 13 residues. In DNA, the CDR3 is TGTGCCAGCAAATATGAACAGGGATCTGGCTACACCTTC. It specifies CASKYEQGSGYTF.